Listed below are T cell receptor beta chains from one sample, sequenced in a study of OX40 agonist ivuxolimab in advanced cancers. Assay used: immunoSEQ multiplex PCR; TCRdb lists only in-frame clones, some missing. The sample lists almost 50,000 clones; around 85% were seen once. The sequences come from CD4+ or CD8+ T cells sorted from blood, collected in a trial of the OX40 agonist ivuxolimab. Receptors originate from an adult with an advanced solid tumor such as melanoma, head and neck, liver or kidney cancer. CDR3s include the opening cysteine and the closing phenylalanine or tryptophan. D genes are given only for firm matches. Size values are once, few and many counts, or a class for expanded clones, and some rows have none.

d_call j_call clone_size v_call cdr3_aa cdr3_nt
. TRBJ2-1 . TRBV19 CASPRGTRSFF TGTGCCAGCCCTCGAGGGACGAGATCGTTCTTC
. TRBJ1-5 . TRBV27 CASSGGWSNQPQHF TGTGCCAGCAGTGGGGGGTGGAGCAATCAGCCCCAGCATTTT
TRBD1 TRBJ1-5 . TRBV30 CAISGQANSNQPQHF TGTGCCATAAGCGGACAGGCAAATAGCAATCAGCCCCAGCATTTT
. TRBJ2-1 . TRBV14 CASAWMASASYNEQFF TGTGCCAGCGCTTGGATGGCTAGCGCCTCCTACAATGAGCAGTTCTTC
. TRBJ1-1 . TRBV5-6 CASSFQVGTEAFF TGTGCCAGCAGCTTTCAGGTGGGGACTGAAGCTTTCTTT
TRBD1 TRBJ1-2 once TRBV28 CASRTPRQGYGYTF TGTGCCAGCAGAACCCCGCGACAGGGCTATGGCTACACCTTC
TRBD1 TRBJ1-2 . TRBV5-8 CASSFAFGTGHYGYTF TGTGCCAGCAGCTTCGCTTTTGGGACAGGACACTATGGCTACACCTTC
. TRBJ1-3 . TRBV19 CASRTWGAGNTIYF TGTGCCAGTAGGACCTGGGGGGCTGGAAACACCATATATTTT
. TRBJ1-2 few TRBV28 CASGGNYGYTF TGTGCCAGTGGAGGGAACTATGGCTACACCTTC
. TRBJ1-2 . TRBV14 CASSHSNNYGYTF TGTGCCAGCAGCCATAGCAATAACTATGGCTACACCTTC
. TRBJ2-7 few TRBV27 CHNGTEQYF TGCCATAATGGAACCGAGCAGTACTTC
TRBD1 TRBJ1-5 . TRBV2 CASRVDRGQPQHF TGTGCCAGCAGGGTGGACAGGGGACAGCCCCAGCATTTT
TRBD1 TRBJ1-2 . TRBV5-1 CASSIGQGYHYGYTF TGCGCCAGCAGCATAGGACAGGGCTACCACTATGGCTACACCTTC
. TRBJ2-7 . TRBV7-9 CASSPRAPMRGEQYF TGTGCCAGCAGCCCCCGGGCCCCCATGCGCGGCGAGCAGTACTTC
. TRBJ2-2 . TRBV18 CASSGRRGASDDTGELFF TGTGCCAGCTCAGGACGCCGGGGGGCTAGCGACGACACCGGGGAGCTGTTTTTT
. TRBJ2-1 . TRBV5-6 CASSLDRFYNEQFF TGTGCCAGCAGCTTGGACAGGTTTTACAATGAGCAGTTCTTC
. TRBJ1-2 . TRBV27 CASSLRRGSGYTF TGTGCCAGCAGTTTACGGCGGGGGTCGGGCTACACCTTC
. TRBJ2-7 . TRBV2 CASRVSGTGEQYF TGTGCCAGCAGGGTTTCAGGGACTGGAGAGCAGTACTTC
TRBD1 TRBJ2-4 . TRBV6-1 CASSERGQGASAKNIQYF TGTGCCAGCAGCGAACGGGGGCAGGGGGCAAGTGCCAAAAACATTCAGTACTTC
. TRBJ2-1 . TRBV6-1 CASSDPRTHEQFF TGTGCCAGCAGCGATCCTCGGACTCATGAGCAGTTCTTC
. TRBJ2-5 once TRBV14 CASSPGVRAIGTQYF TGTGCCAGCAGTCCCGGTGTCAGAGCAATAGGGACCCAGTACTTC
. TRBJ2-3 . TRBV11-3 CASSFLAGSADTQYF TGTGCCAGCAGCTTCTTGGCCGGGAGTGCAGATACGCAGTATTTT
. TRBJ2-3 few TRBV27 CASSHSTDTQYF TGTGCCAGCAGTCACAGCACAGATACGCAGTATTTT
. TRBJ2-3 . TRBV27 CASRGGASTDTQYF TGTGCCAGCAGGGGGGGGGCCAGCACAGATACGCAGTATTTT
TRBD2 TRBJ2-3 . TRBV10-2 CASSDISGEPYTQYF TGCGCCAGCAGTGACATTAGCGGGGAGCCTTATACGCAGTATTTT
. TRBJ1-3 . TRBV30 CAWTRESAAGNTIYF TGTGCCTGGACGCGGGAGAGTGCTGCTGGAAACACCATATATTTT
. TRBJ2-5 . TRBV11-3 CASSLEWGVQETQYF TGTGCCAGCAGCTTAGAGTGGGGGGTCCAAGAGACCCAGTACTTC